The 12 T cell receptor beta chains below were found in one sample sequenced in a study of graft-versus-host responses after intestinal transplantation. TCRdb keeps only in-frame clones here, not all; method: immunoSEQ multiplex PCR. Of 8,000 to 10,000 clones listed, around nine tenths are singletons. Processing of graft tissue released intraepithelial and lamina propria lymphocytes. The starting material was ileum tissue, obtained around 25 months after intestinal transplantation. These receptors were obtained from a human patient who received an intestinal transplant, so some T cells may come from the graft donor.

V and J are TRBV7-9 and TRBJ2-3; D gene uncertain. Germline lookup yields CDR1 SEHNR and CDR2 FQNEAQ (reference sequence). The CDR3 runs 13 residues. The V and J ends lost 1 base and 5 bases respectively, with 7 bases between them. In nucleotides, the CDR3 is TGTGCCAGCAGCTTAGGTAAACGAGATACGCAGTATTTT. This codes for CASSLGKRDTQYF.

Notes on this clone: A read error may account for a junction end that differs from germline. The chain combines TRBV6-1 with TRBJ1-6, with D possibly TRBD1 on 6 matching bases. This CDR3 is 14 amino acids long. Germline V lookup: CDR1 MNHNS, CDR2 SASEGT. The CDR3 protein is CASREGTMSSPLHF. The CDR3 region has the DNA TGTGCCAGCAGAGAAGGGACAATGAGTTCACCCCTCCACTTT.

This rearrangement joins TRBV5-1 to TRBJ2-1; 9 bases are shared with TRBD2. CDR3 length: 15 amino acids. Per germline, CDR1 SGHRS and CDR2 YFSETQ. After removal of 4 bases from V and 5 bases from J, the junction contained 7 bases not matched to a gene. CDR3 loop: CASSTTSGINNEQFF. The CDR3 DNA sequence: TGCGCCAGCAGCACGACTAGCGGAATCAACAATGAGCAGTTCTTC. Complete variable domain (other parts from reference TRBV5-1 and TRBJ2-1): KAGVTQTPRYLIKTRGQQVTLSCSPISGHRSVSWYQQTPGQGLQFLFEYFSETQRNKGNFPGRFSGRQFSNSRSEMNVSTLELGDSALYLCASSTTSGINNEQFFGPGTRLTVL.

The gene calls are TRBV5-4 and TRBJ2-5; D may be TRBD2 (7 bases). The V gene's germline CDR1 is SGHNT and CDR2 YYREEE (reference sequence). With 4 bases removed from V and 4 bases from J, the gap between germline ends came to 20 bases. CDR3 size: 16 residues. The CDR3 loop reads CASSPDLGGLGETQYF. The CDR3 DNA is TGTGCCAGCAGCCCGGATTTGGGGGGGCTTGGAGAGACCCAGTACTTC. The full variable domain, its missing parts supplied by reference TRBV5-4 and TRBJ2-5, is ETGVTQSPTHLIKTRGQQVTLRCSSQSGHNTVSWYQQALGQGPQFIFQYYREEENGRGNFPPRFSGLQFPNYSSELNVNALELDDSALYLCASSPDLGGLGETQYFGPGTRLLVL.

The CDR3 loop reads CASSYTRGGEQYF. CDR3 in DNA: TGTGCCAGCAGTTACACTAGGGGGGGCGAGCAGTACTTC. The rearrangement links TRBV6-6 to TRBJ2-7; TRBD2 is a possible D gene (7 bases). CDR1 is MNHNY and CDR2 is SVGAGI in the germline V gene (reference sequence). The CDR3 contains 13 residues. The V end was cut by 2 bases, the J end by 6 bases, with 11 bases between.

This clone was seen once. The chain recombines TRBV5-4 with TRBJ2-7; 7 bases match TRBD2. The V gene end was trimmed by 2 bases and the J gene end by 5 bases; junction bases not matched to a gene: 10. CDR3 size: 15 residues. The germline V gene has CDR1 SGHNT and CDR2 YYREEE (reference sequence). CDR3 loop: CASSLTAGFSNEQYF. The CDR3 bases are TGTGCCAGCAGCTTAACAGCGGGGTTTAGCAACGAGCAGTACTTC.

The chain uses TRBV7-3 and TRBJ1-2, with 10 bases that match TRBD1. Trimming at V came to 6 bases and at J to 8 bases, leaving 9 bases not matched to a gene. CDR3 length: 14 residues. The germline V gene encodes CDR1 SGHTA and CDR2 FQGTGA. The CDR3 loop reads CASSLGTGDGGYTF. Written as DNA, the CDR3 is TGTGCCAGCAGTCTAGGGACAGGGGATGGCGGCTACACCTTC.

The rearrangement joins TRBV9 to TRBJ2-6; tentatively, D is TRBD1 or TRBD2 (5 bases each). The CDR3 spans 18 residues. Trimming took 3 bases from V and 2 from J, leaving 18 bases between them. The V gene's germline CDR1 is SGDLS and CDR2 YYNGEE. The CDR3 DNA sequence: TGTGCCAGCAGCGCGCCACAGGAGGTTGTAGCTGGGGCCAACGTCCTGACTTTC. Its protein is CASSAPQEVVAGANVLTF.

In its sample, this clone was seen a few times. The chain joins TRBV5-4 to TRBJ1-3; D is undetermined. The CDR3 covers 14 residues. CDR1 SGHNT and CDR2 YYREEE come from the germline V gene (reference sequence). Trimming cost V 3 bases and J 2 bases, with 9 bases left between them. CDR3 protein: CASSYPGTGNTIYF. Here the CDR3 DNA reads TGTGCCAGCAGCTACCCGGGGACTGGAAACACCATATATTTT. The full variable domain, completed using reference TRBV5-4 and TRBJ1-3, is ETGVTQSPTHLIKTRGQQVTLRCSSQSGHNTVSWYQQALGQGPQFIFQYYREEENGRGNFPPRFSGLQFPNYSSELNVNALELDDSALYLCASSYPGTGNTIYFGEGSWLTVV.

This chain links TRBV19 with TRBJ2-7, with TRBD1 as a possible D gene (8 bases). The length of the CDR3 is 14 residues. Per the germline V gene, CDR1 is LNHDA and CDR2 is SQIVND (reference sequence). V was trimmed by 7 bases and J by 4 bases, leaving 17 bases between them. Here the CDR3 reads CASTPTGEGYEQYF. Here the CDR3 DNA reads TGTGCCAGTACCCCGACAGGGGAGGGTTACGAGCAGTACTTC.

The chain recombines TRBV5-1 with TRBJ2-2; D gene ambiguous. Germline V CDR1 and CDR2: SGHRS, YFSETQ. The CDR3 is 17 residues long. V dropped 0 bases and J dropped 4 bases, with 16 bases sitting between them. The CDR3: CASSLGPEGVGTGELFF. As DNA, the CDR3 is TGCGCCAGCAGCTTGGGCCCTGAAGGTGTGGGCACCGGGGAGCTGTTTTTT.

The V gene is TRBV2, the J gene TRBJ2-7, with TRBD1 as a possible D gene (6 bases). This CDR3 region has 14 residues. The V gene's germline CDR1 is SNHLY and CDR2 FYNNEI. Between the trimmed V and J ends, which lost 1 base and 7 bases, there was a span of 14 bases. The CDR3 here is CASSEGGPGREQYF. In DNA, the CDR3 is TGTGCCAGCAGTGAAGGGGGGCCGGGGCGGGAGCAGTACTTC.